What follows is one TCR beta chain and its context. No antigen is known for it. Base quality data are lacking; no much larger clone is found one base away. The sample comes from a study of blood T cell repertoires in COVID-19 (dated by TCRdb to about 2020). In terms of the full investigation: The collaborator samples originated in the United States, Italy and Spain and spanned the acute and convalescent phases of COVID-19. The material from the prospective study consisted of cDNA or gDNA derived from T cells, B-cell-depleted T cells, or PBMCs. The samples were drawn from the first 160 participants of the ongoing ImmuneRACE study and from over a thousand subjects provided by 6 global collaborators. HLA class I and class II types, where available, came from metadata supplied by the sample provider rather than from assay-based typing. The repertoires were made available in a free public database intended to serve as a resource for research on the immune response to SARS-CoV-2. Nearly every sample came with metadata listing a de-identified subject ID, COVID-19 status, age in years and sex. The dataset comprised deeply sampled blood TCRbeta repertoires from subjects exposed to, actively infected with, or recovered from COVID-19. Overall study outcomes, separate from this receptor: The quantity of clinical and demographic metadata differed by source and by participant and was supplied without curation.

TCRbeta CDR3 regions were amplified from genomic DNA using the immunoSEQ Assay, a bias-controlled multiplex PCR. In the original analysis: Nucleated cell counts per sample were estimated from amplification of reference gene primers within the assay. To quantify the absolute abundance of each unique TCRbeta CDR3 rearrangement, sequence reads were collapsed and filtered. For each sample, productive Simpson clonality was calculated by taking the square root of Simpson's diversity index across productive rearrangements. The clones in this table, taken by TCRdb from immuneACCESS, are in-frame only. Not every clone is retained; where verified, under half of the shortfall comes from an unresolved V gene, and the cause of the rest is unknown. The V and J calls and clone size are taken from that table; D and trimming were inferred from the DNA. The sample table contains about 200,000 clones; only one count was recorded for just under 85% of them. 0.8% to 0.95% of the sample goes to the ten largest clones.

At one collaborating source in Seattle, patients were enrolled during active infection and were followed longitudinally through the course of disease. Collaborating institutions collected whole blood in K2EDTA tubes following their own protocols. Collaborator samples were shipped for TCRbeta analysis as frozen whole blood, isolated PBMCs, or DNA extracted from either sample type. The germline V gene (reference sequence) sets CDR1 to LNHDA and CDR2 to SQIVND. CDR3 length: 15 amino acids, cysteine to phenylalanine. Only CDR3 DNA remains: 45 bases, in frame from the first base. V sheds 5 bases and J sheds 1 base, leaving 14 bases between their ends.

The sequence was obtained from a man in his 60s with COVID-19, enrolled during active disease. The sequenced sample consisted of peripheral blood. The rearranged segments are TRBV19 and TRBJ1-2; the D gene remains uncertain. The sequenced DNA is TGTGCCAGTAGTTCCCGGTCCGGACTTAACTATGGCTACACCTTC. Translated, it gives CASSSRSGLNYGYTF. With all but the CDR3 taken from the reference TRBV19 and TRBJ1-2 genes, the full variable domain is: DGGITQSPKYLFRKEGQNVTLSCEQNLNHDAMYWYRQDPGQGLRLIYYSQIVNDFQKGDIAEGYSVSREKKESFPLTVTSAQKNPTAFYLCASSSRSGLNYGYTFGSGTRLTVV.